The 5 T cell receptor beta chains presented below share a single source sample, sequenced in a study of cytomegalovirus exposure and HLA in healthy donors. Use of 60 Vbeta and 13 Jbeta primers characterized the PCR. Libraries were prepared by immunoSEQ multiplex PCR; TCRdb keeps only in-frame clonotypes and omits some of them. The profile shows approximately 110,000 clones, roughly 81% of them singletons. The sequencing sample was made of PBMCs. Receptors originate from a woman aged 25 to 39 in good health and CMV-seronegative.

The V call is TRBV18, the J call TRBJ1-1; TRBD1 might be the D (6 bases). This CDR3 comprises 17 residues. Per germline, CDR1 KGHSH and CDR2 LQKENI. Trimming stripped 3 bases from V and 1 base from J, with 18 bases between. In DNA, the CDR3 is TGTGCCAGCTCACCGATACAGGGTTTGGGTGGGAACACTGAAGCTTTCTTT. Amino acid sequence: CASSPIQGLGGNTEAFF.

The J gene is TRBJ2-3, the V gene TRBV29-1; TRBD2 is a possible D gene (5 bases). Trimming removed 5 bases at V and 6 bases at J, with 18 bases between. The CDR3 totals 14 residues. Germline V gene data show CDR1 as SQVTM and CDR2 as ANQGSEA. The DNA of the CDR3 is TGCAGCGTTCAGCAAACCTCAGCGGTCGATACGCAGTATTTT. Amino acids: CSVQQTSAVDTQYF.

This chain links TRBV6-5 with TRBJ2-1; unclear D gene. CDR3 length equals 14 residues. Germline V gene sequence: CDR1 MNHEY, CDR2 SVGAGI. The V gene lost 0 bases and the J gene lost 10 bases, with 13 bases spanning the gap. CDR3 coding DNA: TGTGCCAGCAGTTACTCGTTAGCTTCAGAAGAGCAGTTCTTC. Translation gives CASSYSLASEEQFF.

The genes are TRBV6-6 and TRBJ2-6, with 7 bases fitting TRBD2. V shed 2 bases and J 1 base; nucleotides not matched to a gene: 2. Germline-derived CDR1 and CDR2 are MNHNY and SVGAGI (reference sequence). This CDR3 comprises 16 residues. Here the CDR3 DNA reads TGTGCCAGCAGTTACGAGGGAGGGTCTGGGGCCAACGTCCTGACTTTC. Protein product: CASSYEGGSGANVLTF.

The chain has TRBV29-1 and TRBJ2-2; a possible D gene is TRBD2 (6 bases). V lost 4 bases and J 5 bases, leaving 14 bases between the germline ends. The CDR3 length is 14 residues. Germline loops: CDR1 SQVTM, CDR2 ANQGSEA. The CDR3 is CSVGRDRQTGELFF. Written as DNA, the CDR3 is TGCAGCGTTGGGCGGGACCGGCAAACCGGGGAGCTGTTTTTT.